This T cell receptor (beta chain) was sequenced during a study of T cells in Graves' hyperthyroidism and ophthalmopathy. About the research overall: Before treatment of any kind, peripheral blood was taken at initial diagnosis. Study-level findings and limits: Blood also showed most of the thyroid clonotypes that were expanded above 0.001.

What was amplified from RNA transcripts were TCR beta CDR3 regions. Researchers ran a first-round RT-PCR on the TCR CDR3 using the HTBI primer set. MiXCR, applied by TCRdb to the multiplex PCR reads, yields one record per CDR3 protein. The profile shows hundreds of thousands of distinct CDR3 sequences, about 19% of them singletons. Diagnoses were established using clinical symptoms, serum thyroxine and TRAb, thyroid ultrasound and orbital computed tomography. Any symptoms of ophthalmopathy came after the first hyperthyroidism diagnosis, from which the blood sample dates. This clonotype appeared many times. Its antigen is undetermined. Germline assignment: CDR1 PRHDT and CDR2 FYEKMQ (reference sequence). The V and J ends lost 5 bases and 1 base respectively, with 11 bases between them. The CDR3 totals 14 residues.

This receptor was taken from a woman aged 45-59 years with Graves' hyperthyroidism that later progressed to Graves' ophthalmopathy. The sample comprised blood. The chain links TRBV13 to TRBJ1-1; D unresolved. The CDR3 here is CASSRGGWNTEAFF. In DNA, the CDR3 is TGTGCCAGCAGCAGAGGCGGGTGGAACACTGAAGCTTTCTTT.